These T cell receptor beta chains were read from a single sample in a study of blood T cell repertoires in COVID-19. The repertoire was sequenced with immunoSEQ multiplex PCR; TCRdb's copy has only in-frame clones and lacks some. This sample has approximately 45,000 clones; around 85% occur once, and the top ten carry about 14%. The sequencing sample was made of peripheral blood. Every receptor here comes from a human donor in a cohort sampled during active COVID-19. CDR3s include the opening cysteine and the closing phenylalanine or tryptophan. The order of the fields is J gene, V gene, clone size, D gene, CDR3 DNA, CDR3 protein. The D gene is left open where the match is weak. Not all rows give a size; the values are once, few, many and, for expanded clones, a class.

j_call: TRBJ1-5; v_call: TRBV19; clone_size: NA; d_call: NA; cdr3_nt: TGTGCCAGTAGCTATCAAGGGGCCGGCAATCAGCCCCAGCATTTT; cdr3_aa: CASSYQGAGNQPQHF
j_call: TRBJ1-2; v_call: TRBV28; clone_size: NA; d_call: NA; cdr3_nt: TGTGCCAGCAGTCCCCCGCTAGACGGGAGGGTTGGCTACACCTTC; cdr3_aa: CASSPPLDGRVGYTF
j_call: TRBJ1-2; v_call: TRBV19; clone_size: once; d_call: NA; cdr3_nt: TGTGCCAGTAGTACGCGGGATGCTCGGGCCTATGGCTACACCTTC; cdr3_aa: CASSTRDARAYGYTF
j_call: TRBJ1-2; v_call: TRBV12-3/TRBV12-4; clone_size: NA; d_call: NA; cdr3_nt: TGTGCCAGCAGTCCCGACGGGGGCTATGGCTACACCTTC; cdr3_aa: CASSPDGGYGYTF
j_call: TRBJ1-5; v_call: TRBV28; clone_size: few; d_call: TRBD1; cdr3_nt: TGTGCCAGCAGTCAAGGACAGGGGCATCAGCCCCAGCATTTT; cdr3_aa: CASSQGQGHQPQHF
j_call: TRBJ1-4; v_call: TRBV4-1; clone_size: NA; d_call: TRBD1; cdr3_nt: TGCGCCAGCAGCCAAGGACAGGGATGGACTAATGAAAAACTGTTTTTT; cdr3_aa: CASSQGQGWTNEKLFF
j_call: TRBJ2-3; v_call: TRBV10-1; clone_size: NA; d_call: NA; cdr3_nt: TGCGCCAGCATAAGACTAAACTTCACAGATACGCAGTATTTT; cdr3_aa: CASIRLNFTDTQYF
j_call: TRBJ2-7; v_call: TRBV15; clone_size: NA; d_call: TRBD2; cdr3_nt: TGTGCCACCAGCAGATCCCTTCCTAGCGGGGGGAACGAGCAGTACTTC; cdr3_aa: CATSRSLPSGGNEQYF
j_call: TRBJ2-6; v_call: TRBV6-6; clone_size: NA; d_call: TRBD1; cdr3_nt: TGTGCCAGCAGTACACAGGGGGCTGGGGCCAACGTCCTGACTTTC; cdr3_aa: CASSTQGAGANVLTF
j_call: TRBJ2-1; v_call: TRBV19; clone_size: once; d_call: NA; cdr3_nt: TGTGCCAGTAGTATAAGTCGGAGGGCGGGGTACAATGAGCAGTTCTTC; cdr3_aa: CASSISRRAGYNEQFF
j_call: TRBJ1-2; v_call: TRBV6-5; clone_size: NA; d_call: NA; cdr3_nt: TGTGCCACCGAGACCTCTAAAGGGGGATTAAGAGGCTACACCTTC; cdr3_aa: CATETSKGGLRGYTF
j_call: TRBJ2-7; v_call: TRBV5-1; clone_size: NA; d_call: TRBD1; cdr3_nt: TGCGCCAGCAGCGGGGGGACAGGGTTCGAAGAGCAGTACTTC; cdr3_aa: CASSGGTGFEEQYF
j_call: TRBJ2-5; v_call: TRBV6-2/TRBV6-3; clone_size: NA; d_call: TRBD2; cdr3_nt: TGTGCCAGCAGCCGCGGACTAGTAGGAGAGACCCAGTACTTC; cdr3_aa: CASSRGLVGETQYF
j_call: TRBJ1-4; v_call: TRBV14; clone_size: once; d_call: TRBD1; cdr3_nt: TGTGCCAGCAGCCAATCATACAGGGGTTGGAATGAAAAACTGTTTTTT; cdr3_aa: CASSQSYRGWNEKLFF
j_call: TRBJ2-6; v_call: TRBV5-4; clone_size: NA; d_call: NA; cdr3_nt: TGTGCCAGCAGCTTTAGAGGACAATCTGGGGCCAACGTCCTGACTTTC; cdr3_aa: CASSFRGQSGANVLTF
j_call: TRBJ2-3; v_call: TRBV4-1; clone_size: NA; d_call: TRBD1; cdr3_nt: TGCGCCAGCAGCCTCCAGGACAGGGGGCCAGATACGCAGTATTTT; cdr3_aa: CASSLQDRGPDTQYF
j_call: TRBJ1-1; v_call: TRBV15; clone_size: NA; d_call: NA; cdr3_nt: TGTGCCACCAGCAGAGAACAGGGTTGGGTAGCTTTCTTT; cdr3_aa: CATSREQGWVAFF
j_call: TRBJ2-5; v_call: TRBV5-6; clone_size: NA; d_call: NA; cdr3_nt: TGTGCCAGCAGCTTTGCGGGGGCCGAGACCCAGTACTTC; cdr3_aa: CASSFAGAETQYF
j_call: TRBJ1-6; v_call: TRBV4-1; clone_size: NA; d_call: NA; cdr3_nt: TGCGCCAGCAGCCAAGATTCTGATAATTCACCCCTCCACTTT; cdr3_aa: CASSQDSDNSPLHF
j_call: TRBJ2-3; v_call: TRBV27; clone_size: NA; d_call: TRBD2; cdr3_nt: TGTGCCAGCAGTGCCCGGACTAGCGGGACGGGGGATACGCAGTATTTT; cdr3_aa: CASSARTSGTGDTQYF
j_call: TRBJ2-2; v_call: TRBV18; clone_size: NA; d_call: TRBD1; cdr3_nt: TGTGCCAGCTCACCCACCGGGACAGCGAACACCGGGGAGCTGTTTTTT; cdr3_aa: CASSPTGTANTGELFF
j_call: TRBJ2-7; v_call: TRBV1; clone_size: NA; d_call: NA; cdr3_nt: TGCACCAGCAGACATGAGCAGTACTTC; cdr3_aa: CTSRHEQYF
j_call: TRBJ1-2; v_call: TRBV7-9; clone_size: NA; d_call: TRBD1; cdr3_nt: TGTGCCAGCAGCTTAGGGCAGGGGGAGGCGGATGGCTACACCTTC; cdr3_aa: CASSLGQGEADGYTF
j_call: TRBJ1-5; v_call: TRBV6-1; clone_size: few; d_call: NA; cdr3_nt: TGTGCCAGCAGTGCCAGCGGGACAATTAGCAATCAGCCCCAGCATTTT; cdr3_aa: CASSASGTISNQPQHF
j_call: TRBJ2-7; v_call: TRBV5-1; clone_size: NA; d_call: TRBD1; cdr3_nt: TGCGCCAGCAGCAATCCGGGACAGGGATCCTACGAGCAGTACTTC; cdr3_aa: CASSNPGQGSYEQYF
j_call: TRBJ2-7; v_call: TRBV5-1; clone_size: NA; d_call: NA; cdr3_nt: TGCGCCAGCAGCTTGGGGCACCGGGACACTACCTACGAGCAGTACTTC; cdr3_aa: CASSLGHRDTTYEQYF
j_call: TRBJ2-1; v_call: TRBV5-4; clone_size: NA; d_call: TRBD2; cdr3_nt: TGTGCCAGCAGCTCAGCCACGGGACTAGCGGCTGAGCAGTTCTTC; cdr3_aa: CASSSATGLAAEQFF
j_call: TRBJ1-1; v_call: TRBV7-2; clone_size: once; d_call: NA; cdr3_nt: TGTGCCAGCAGCTTAGCATTAGGGGTATACACTGAAGCTTTCTTT; cdr3_aa: CASSLALGVYTEAFF
j_call: TRBJ1-6; v_call: TRBV7-2; clone_size: medium-sized; d_call: NA; cdr3_nt: TGTGCCAGCAGCTTCGGGGTCAGGGGTGCCATAATTCAACCCCTCCACTTT; cdr3_aa: CASSFGVRGAIIQPLHF
j_call: TRBJ1-6; v_call: TRBV19; clone_size: NA; d_call: TRBD1; cdr3_nt: TGTGCCAGTAGTACCCACCTCACAGGGGCGAGCTCCTATAATTCACCCCTCCACTTT; cdr3_aa: CASSTHLTGASSYNSPLHF
j_call: TRBJ1-6; v_call: TRBV6-5; clone_size: NA; d_call: NA; cdr3_nt: TGTGCCAGCTCCCCCAGGTGGAATAATTCACCCCTCCACTTT; cdr3_aa: CASSPRWNNSPLHF
j_call: TRBJ1-4; v_call: TRBV27; clone_size: NA; d_call: NA; cdr3_nt: TGTGCCAGCAGATTTAATGGGGGGATCAGACATGAAAAACTGTTTTTT; cdr3_aa: CASRFNGGIRHEKLFF
j_call: TRBJ2-2; v_call: TRBV21-1; clone_size: NA; d_call: NA; cdr3_nt: TGTGCCAGCAGCACCTGGACAGGGTCCCCCGGGGAGCTGTTTTTT; cdr3_aa: CASSTWTGSPGELFF
j_call: TRBJ1-1; v_call: TRBV5-1; clone_size: NA; d_call: NA; cdr3_nt: TGCGCCAGCAGCTTTTCCGCAGCGATGAACACTGAAGCTTTCTTT; cdr3_aa: CASSFSAAMNTEAFF
j_call: TRBJ2-5; v_call: TRBV9; clone_size: NA; d_call: TRBD2; cdr3_nt: TGTGCCAGCAGCGTAGCTGCGGGGGGCCAAGAGACCCAGTACTTC; cdr3_aa: CASSVAAGGQETQYF
j_call: TRBJ1-6; v_call: TRBV4-2; clone_size: NA; d_call: TRBD1; cdr3_nt: TGTGCCAGCAGCCACGCGGGACAGGGACCGAATTCACCCCTCCACTTT; cdr3_aa: CASSHAGQGPNSPLHF
j_call: TRBJ2-5; v_call: TRBV19; clone_size: NA; d_call: NA; cdr3_nt: TGTGCCAGTAAACGAGGGCCCCGGGAGACCCAGTACTTC; cdr3_aa: CASKRGPRETQYF
j_call: TRBJ1-5; v_call: TRBV19; clone_size: NA; d_call: NA; cdr3_nt: TGTGCCAGTAGTCCGCGACATAGCAATCAGCCCCAGCATTTT; cdr3_aa: CASSPRHSNQPQHF
j_call: TRBJ2-3; v_call: TRBV6-2/TRBV6-3; clone_size: NA; d_call: TRBD2; cdr3_nt: TGTGCCAGCAGTTACGGACTAGCGGACACAGATACGCAGTATTTT; cdr3_aa: CASSYGLADTDTQYF
j_call: TRBJ1-4; v_call: TRBV7-9; clone_size: NA; d_call: TRBD1; cdr3_nt: TGTGCCAGCAGCCCGTTGGGACAGGGAGACGAAAAACTGTTTTTT; cdr3_aa: CASSPLGQGDEKLFF
j_call: TRBJ2-1; v_call: TRBV7-3; clone_size: NA; d_call: TRBD2; cdr3_nt: TGTGCCAGCAGCTTAAATAGCGGGAGAAGTAGTGAGCAGTTCTTC; cdr3_aa: CASSLNSGRSSEQFF
j_call: TRBJ2-1; v_call: TRBV5-5; clone_size: NA; d_call: NA; cdr3_nt: TGTGCCAGCAGCTTGGGAGCGGCGGGCGCAGCCTACAATGAGCAGTTCTTC; cdr3_aa: CASSLGAAGAAYNEQFF
j_call: TRBJ2-5; v_call: TRBV5-6; clone_size: NA; d_call: NA; cdr3_nt: TGTGCCAGCACCTTACGGAGTCGGGAGACCCAGTACTTC; cdr3_aa: CASTLRSRETQYF
j_call: TRBJ2-5; v_call: TRBV5-4; clone_size: NA; d_call: TRBD2; cdr3_nt: TGTGCCAGCAGCTTTACAGCGGGAGCAGGAGAGACCCAGTACTTC; cdr3_aa: CASSFTAGAGETQYF
j_call: TRBJ2-1; v_call: TRBV7-2; clone_size: few; d_call: NA; cdr3_nt: TGTGCCAGCAGCTTAGTTCAGGACAATGAGCAGTTCTTC; cdr3_aa: CASSLVQDNEQFF
j_call: TRBJ2-3; v_call: TRBV6-2/TRBV6-3; clone_size: NA; d_call: TRBD2; cdr3_nt: TGTGCCAGCAGTTCAGGGACTAGTTCAGATACGCAGTATTTT; cdr3_aa: CASSSGTSSDTQYF
j_call: TRBJ1-2; v_call: TRBV7-9; clone_size: NA; d_call: NA; cdr3_nt: TGTGCCAGCAGCTTAGCGGTTGTCGAGGGCTACACCTTC; cdr3_aa: CASSLAVVEGYTF
j_call: TRBJ2-2; v_call: TRBV7-2; clone_size: NA; d_call: NA; cdr3_nt: TGTGCCAGCAGCACTCGCCACAGGGTTCCGAACACCGGGGAGCTGTTTTTT; cdr3_aa: CASSTRHRVPNTGELFF
j_call: TRBJ2-7; v_call: TRBV7-8; clone_size: NA; d_call: TRBD2; cdr3_nt: TGTGCCAGCAGCTTAGTACTAGCGGGAGGGCGAACTCCCTACGAGCAGTACTTC; cdr3_aa: CASSLVLAGGRTPYEQYF
j_call: TRBJ1-5; v_call: TRBV3-1/TRBV3-2; clone_size: NA; d_call: NA; cdr3_nt: TGTGCCAGCAGTCTTATCTCCGGTGGTCAGCCCCAGCATTTT; cdr3_aa: CASSLISGGQPQHF
j_call: TRBJ1-6; v_call: TRBV3-1/TRBV3-2; clone_size: NA; d_call: TRBD1; cdr3_nt: TGTGCCAGCAGCCATGGACAGGGGGATTCACCCCTCCACTTT; cdr3_aa: CASSHGQGDSPLHF
j_call: TRBJ1-1; v_call: TRBV30; clone_size: NA; d_call: NA; cdr3_nt: TGTGCCTGGAGTGTTACGGGGTATGAAGCTTTCTTT; cdr3_aa: CAWSVTGYEAFF